Listed here are 2 T cell receptor beta chains from one sample, sequenced in a study of molecular identifiers for immune sequencing clone quantification. One entry per CDR3 protein, called by TCRdb with MiXCR from the PCR reads. The repertoire holds 90,000 to 120,000 distinct CDR3 sequences, around a third seen once, with around 3.9% in the top ten. Material: naive CD8+ T cells from blood, with Jurkat cell RNA spiked in. Subset given: FACS-sorted CD8+CD4-CCR7+CD45RA+ naive T cells. Every receptor here comes from a human donor in good health. Some libraries in this study had Jurkat cell RNA spiked in.

A few counts support this clonotype. This chain links TRBV18 with TRBJ1-4; no firm D call. This CDR3 is built from 12 residues. V was cut by 0 bases and J by 10 bases, with 6 bases left in between. Germline CDR1 is KGHSH and CDR2 is LQKENI. The DNA of the CDR3 is TGTGCCAGCTCACCACCAGTTGGAAAACTGTTTTTT. Residues: CASSPPVGKLFF. Looking up the rest from reference TRBV18 and TRBJ1-4 gives the full variable domain: NAGVMQNPRHLVRRRGQEARLRCSPMKGHSHVYWYRQLPEEGLKFMVYLQKENIIDESGMPKERFSAEFPKEGPSILRIQQVVRGDSAAYFCASSPPVGKLFFGSGTQLSVL.

This chain uses TRBV28 with TRBJ1-1; perhaps TRBD1 as D (5 bases). The germline CDR1 and CDR2 sequences are MDHEN and SYDVKM. The CDR3 runs to 17 residues. Trimming cost V 4 bases and J 7 bases, with 25 bases left between them. The CDR3 is CASSSDGGNYGLVEAFF. CDR3 sequence (DNA): TGTGCCAGCAGTTCCGATGGGGGTAACTACGGCTTGGTTGAAGCTTTCTTT.